The rows below give T cell receptor beta chains drawn from one sample of a study of cytomegalovirus exposure and HLA in healthy donors. Data came from immunoSEQ multiplex PCR; TCRdb stores just in-frame clones and leaves some out. The data show tens of thousands of clones, with 70% to 90% seen just once and about 4.1% held by the top ten. Material: PBMCs. The receptors derive from a woman aged 18 to 35 in good health and CMV-seropositive. Both conserved end residues are part of each CDR3. A D gene is named only where the DNA matches it firmly. The listing skips clone size in some rows; elsewhere it reads once, few, many or a size class.

V	D	J	size	DNA	CDR3
TRBV18	.	TRBJ2-5	.	TGTGCCAGCTCACCTCTCCAGGGGGGCGGAAAGACCCAGTACTTC	CASSPLQGGGKTQYF
TRBV7-9	TRBD2	TRBJ2-5	.	TGTGCCAGCAGCACCCTAGCGGGGGGGGGTGAGACCCAGTACTTC	CASSTLAGGGETQYF
TRBV6-5	TRBD1	TRBJ2-7	.	TGTGCCAGCAGTCGGGACAGAGCCTACGAGCAGTACTTC	CASSRDRAYEQYF
TRBV4-1	.	TRBJ1-2	.	TGCGCCAGCAGCCCCCGGTGGGGGGAGGAGGGCTACACCTTC	CASSPRWGEEGYTF
TRBV13	TRBD1	TRBJ2-7	.	TGTGCCAGCAGCCCCCGTCCGGGACAGGGATCCTACGAGCAGTACTTC	CASSPRPGQGSYEQYF
TRBV5-1	.	TRBJ1-3	few	TGCGCCAGCAGCTTGGGAGGCACATCTGGCGGAAACACCATATATTTT	CASSLGGTSGGNTIYF
TRBV28	.	TRBJ1-2	.	TGTGCCAGCAGAAACAGGATGACTAACTATGGCTACACCTTC	CASRNRMTNYGYTF
TRBV6-1	.	TRBJ1-2	.	TGTGCCAGCAGTGAGAGACAGGTACTAAACTATGGCTACACCTTC	CASSERQVLNYGYTF
TRBV30	.	TRBJ1-2	.	TGTGCCTGGACCAAACTCTCCTATGGCTACACCTTC	CAWTKLSYGYTF
TRBV4-1	TRBD1	TRBJ2-7	.	TGCGCCAGCAGCCAAGAGCTTGACAGGGGATACGAGCAGTACTTC	CASSQELDRGYEQYF
TRBV30	TRBD2	TRBJ2-3	.	TGTGCCTGGAGAAAAAGGACTAGCGGGGGGGCCACAGATACGCAGTATTTT	CAWRKRTSGGATDTQYF
TRBV4-1	.	TRBJ1-2	.	TGCGCCAGCAGCCAAGATTCAGGGGAGGGAGGCTACACCTTC	CASSQDSGEGGYTF
TRBV19	TRBD1	TRBJ1-1	.	TGTGCCAGTAGTAATTACAGGGGGCCCACGAACACTGAAGCTTTCTTT	CASSNYRGPTNTEAFF
TRBV7-6	.	TRBJ2-3	.	TGTGCCAGCAGCTTAGACGGGGGAGCCTACGATACGCAGTATTTT	CASSLDGGAYDTQYF
TRBV7-2	.	TRBJ2-5	.	TGTGCCAGCACCCCCCGGGAGACCCAGTACTTC	CASTPRETQYF
TRBV4-1	.	TRBJ2-7	.	TGCGCCAGCAGCGGAGCTCTACCCTACGAGCAGTACTTC	CASSGALPYEQYF
TRBV6-5	.	TRBJ2-3	.	TGTGCCAGCAGCCTGGGGGGTGAAGATACGCAGTATTTT	CASSLGGEDTQYF
TRBV19	.	TRBJ2-7	.	TGTGCCAGTAGTATCACCACAGGGATATACGAGCAGTACTTC	CASSITTGIYEQYF
TRBV5-1	.	TRBJ2-3	.	TGCGCCAGCAGCCGGGGTGGCGCCTCTAGCACAGATACGCAGTATTTT	CASSRGGASSTDTQYF
TRBV6-1	TRBD2	TRBJ2-7	once	TGTGCCAGCTCGGGGACTAGCGGGAGTAGCTACGAGCAGTACTTC	CASSGTSGSSYEQYF
TRBV4-3	TRBD2	TRBJ2-1	.	TGCGCCAGCAGCCCTCGGGGGGACTATGAGCAGTTCTTC	CASSPRGDYEQFF
TRBV5-5	TRBD2	TRBJ2-1	.	TGTGCCAGCAGCTTCGGACTAGCGGGGTGGCAGTTCTTC	CASSFGLAGWQFF
TRBV19	TRBD2	TRBJ2-3	.	TGTGCCAGTAGTATCTCTAGCGGGAGGTCAGATACGCAGTATTTT	CASSISSGRSDTQYF
TRBV5-6	.	TRBJ1-4	.	TGTGCCAGCAGCTCGAGTTGGCAGCGTCCCGAAAAACTGTTTTTT	CASSSSWQRPEKLFF
TRBV18	.	TRBJ2-2	.	TGTGCCAGCTCACCACGGTCTAGCGTTAACACCGGGGAGCTGTTTTTT	CASSPRSSVNTGELFF
TRBV7-9	.	TRBJ2-7	.	TGTGCCAGCAGCCCACCGACAGGTAATTGGGAGCAGTACTTC	CASSPPTGNWEQYF
TRBV18	TRBD1	TRBJ2-7	.	TGTGCCAGCTCCCAACAGGGGAGAGTCTACGAGCAGTACTTC	CASSQQGRVYEQYF
TRBV30	TRBD1	TRBJ2-7	.	TGTGCCTGGGCCGCCGGGACAGGGGGATCCTACGAGCAGTACTTC	CAWAAGTGGSYEQYF